The sequence of this T cell receptor (beta chain) was determined in a study of blood T cell repertoires in COVID-19. The ends were cut back, 0 bases at V and 1 base at J, with 10 bases in the middle. The germline CDR1 and CDR2 sequences are SGDLS and YYNGEE. This CDR3 has 15 residues. Cohort allocation depended upon clinical history that participants reported. Cohort 3 recovery required two negative PCRs, clearance, or symptom resolution. In the source study's methods: Cell counts per sample came from amplifying reference gene primers. Libraries were prepared by immunoSEQ multiplex PCR; TCRdb keeps only in-frame clonotypes and omits some of them. That table furnishes V, J and clone size, whereas the DNA furnished D and trimming. The data hold more than 150,000 clones, with approximately 84% observed a single time.

The clonotype originates from a woman aged 50 to 60 who had recovered from COVID-19. Sequencing input: PBMCs or T cells enriched from blood (not recorded which). The chain joins TRBV9 to TRBJ1-1; D call uncertain. CDR3 in amino acids: CASSVVPDKNTEAFF. The CDR3 region has the DNA TGTGCCAGCAGCGTAGTTCCTGACAAGAACACTGAAGCTTTCTTT.